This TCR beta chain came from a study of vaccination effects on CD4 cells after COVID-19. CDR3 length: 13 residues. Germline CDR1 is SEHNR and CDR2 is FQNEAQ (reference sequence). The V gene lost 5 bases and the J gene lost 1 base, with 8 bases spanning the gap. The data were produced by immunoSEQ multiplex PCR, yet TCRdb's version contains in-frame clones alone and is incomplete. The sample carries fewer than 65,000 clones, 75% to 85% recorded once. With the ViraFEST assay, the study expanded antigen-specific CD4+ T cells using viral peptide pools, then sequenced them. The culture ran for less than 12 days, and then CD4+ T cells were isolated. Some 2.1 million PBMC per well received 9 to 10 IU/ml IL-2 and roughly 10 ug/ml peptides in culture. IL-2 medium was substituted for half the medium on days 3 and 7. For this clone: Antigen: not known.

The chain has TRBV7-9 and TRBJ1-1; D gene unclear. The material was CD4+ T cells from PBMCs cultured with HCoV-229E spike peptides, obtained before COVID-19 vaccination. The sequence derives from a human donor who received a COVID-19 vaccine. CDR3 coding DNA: TGTGCCAGCAGCCCTCAAGGGAACACTGAAGCTTTCTTT. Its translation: CASSPQGNTEAFF.